Listed below are T cell receptor beta chains from one sample, sequenced in a study of cytomegalovirus exposure and HLA in healthy donors. Assay used: immunoSEQ multiplex PCR; TCRdb lists only in-frame clones, some missing. Of around 300,000 clones listed, 70% to 90% are singletons. The sequenced sample consisted of PBMCs. The source is a woman aged 18-29 years in good health and CMV-seronegative. CDR3s include the opening cysteine and the closing phenylalanine or tryptophan. D genes are given only for firm matches. Part of the rows lack a size; the others show once, few, many or a class for expanded clones.

-,once,TRBJ1-3,TRBV7-2,TGTGCCAGCAGCTTAGAAGTTGGCGGAAACACCATATATTTT,CASSLEVGGNTIYF
-,-,TRBJ1-1,TRBV27,TGTGCCAGCAGTTTAGACGGGACTTTGAACACTGAAGCTTTCTTT,CASSLDGTLNTEAFF
-,-,TRBJ2-3,TRBV5-1,TGCGCCAGCAGCTTAGGCGGAGGGAGGGGGACAGATACGCAGTATTTT,CASSLGGGRGTDTQYF
-,-,TRBJ2-7,TRBV27,TGTGCCAGCAGTGCACTCTCGGGACTTCCTTCCTACGAGCAGTACTTC,CASSALSGLPSYEQYF
-,few,TRBJ2-7,TRBV19,TGTGCCAGTACCCCGGCTGTAAGGGGCTGCGAGCAGTACTTC,CASTPAVRGCEQYF
TRBD1,-,TRBJ2-7,TRBV25-1,TGTGCCAGCTCAGCGGGACAGGGCTCCTACGAGCAGTACTTC,CASSAGQGSYEQYF
TRBD1,-,TRBJ1-2,TRBV5-1,TGCGCCAGCAGCCCGACAGGGGGGTATGGCTACACCTTC,CASSPTGGYGYTF
-,-,TRBJ1-4,TRBV18,TGTGCCAGCTCACCACGAACAGATGAAAAACTGTTTTTT,CASSPRTDEKLFF
TRBD1,-,TRBJ1-2,TRBV5-6,TGTGCCAGCAAAAACCCAGGGGGTTATGGCTACACCTTC,CASKNPGGYGYTF
TRBD1,-,TRBJ1-1,TRBV25-1,TGTGCCAGCAGTGGAGCACAGGGGGCGCGGGACACTGAAGCTTTCTTT,CASSGAQGARDTEAFF
TRBD1,few,TRBJ1-2,TRBV9,TGTGCCAGCAGCGTAGGACAGGGGTATTTCTATGGCTACACCTTC,CASSVGQGYFYGYTF
-,-,TRBJ2-3,TRBV4-3,TGCGCCAGCAGCCCGGACAGTCTCACAGATACGCAGTATTTT,CASSPDSLTDTQYF
-,-,TRBJ2-1,TRBV5-8,TGTGCCAGCAGCTTATTAGCTGGCTCCCTTCAATCCTACAATGAGCAGTTCTTC,CASSLLAGSLQSYNEQFF
-,-,TRBJ2-3,TRBV28,TGTGCCAGCAGATCTCAGGGGAGAGATACGCAGTATTTT,CASRSQGRDTQYF
-,-,TRBJ1-1,TRBV6-6,TGTGCCAGCAGTTACCCCAGGGAGAACACTGAAGCTTTCTTT,CASSYPRENTEAFF
TRBD1,-,TRBJ2-3,TRBV7-2,TGTGCCAGCAGCTTGGACAGGGGGTTAGCAGATACGCAGTATTTT,CASSLDRGLADTQYF
-,-,TRBJ2-7,TRBV7-7,TGTGCTAGCAGCTTCGGACAGAGCTACGAGCAGTACTTC,CASSFGQSYEQYF
-,-,TRBJ1-1,TRBV19,TGTGCCAGTAGTATAGGGAAACAGCCCGTCTTCGCCCGTGAAGCTTTCTTT,CASSIGKQPVFAREAFF
TRBD2,-,TRBJ2-7,TRBV19,TGTGCCAGTAGTATCAGTCTAGCGGGAGTCTACGAGCAGTACTTC,CASSISLAGVYEQYF
-,once,TRBJ1-4,TRBV2,TGTGCCAGCACGATGGACGGGGCAACTAATGAAAAACTGTTTTTT,CASTMDGATNEKLFF
TRBD1,-,TRBJ1-1,TRBV28,TGTGCCAGCAGTTTACGGGACAGGGTATTGAACACTGAAGCTTTCTTT,CASSLRDRVLNTEAFF
TRBD2,once,TRBJ2-3,TRBV7-9,TGTGCCAGCAGCCCCACTAGCGGGAGGGATAAATCGCCGGCAGATACGCAGTATTTT,CASSPTSGRDKSPADTQYF
TRBD2,-,TRBJ2-1,TRBV5-1,TGCGCCAGCAGCATCCCTCTAGCGGGGGGTTTTGATGAGCAGTTCTTC,CASSIPLAGGFDEQFF
TRBD2,-,TRBJ2-1,TRBV11-2,TGTGCCAGCAGCTTAGATTCAGCGGGGGACGGTGGTGAGCAGTTCTTC,CASSLDSAGDGGEQFF
-,-,TRBJ2-5,TRBV6-5,TGTGCCAGCAGTTACGGGCGGGAACGAGGAGAGACCCAGTACTTC,CASSYGRERGETQYF
-,-,TRBJ2-7,TRBV5-1,TGCGCCAGCAGCGGCGGGACAGTTAGCTCCTACGAGCAGTACTTC,CASSGGTVSSYEQYF
TRBD2,-,TRBJ2-1,TRBV5-4,TGTGCCAGCAGCTTTGGCTCGGGACTAGCCGGCATTGAGCAGTTCTTC,CASSFGSGLAGIEQFF